This passage covers 18 T cell receptor beta chains from one sample sequenced in a study of control samples from healthy donors and cancer patients. Generated by immunoSEQ multiplex PCR, the TCRdb table keeps only in-frame clones and is missing some. The sample has about 100,000 clones; about 88% are singletons. The source material was blood. The receptors shown here come from a woman aged 45-65 years in good health.

V and J are TRBV6-5 and TRBJ1-4; D is ambiguous. V was shortened by 2 bases and J by 3 bases, with 13 bases between the two germline ends. The CDR3 runs to 16 residues. Germline CDR1 MNHEY, CDR2 SVGAGI. The DNA for the CDR3 is TGTGCCAGCAGTTACGACGTAAAGGCGTCTAATGAAAAACTGTTTTTT. Its protein is CASSYDVKASNEKLFF.

V gene TRBV18 combines with J gene TRBJ1-5; D remains unclear. This CDR3 is 14 amino acids long. CDR1 is KGHSH, CDR2 LQKENI, per germline. V was clipped by 0 bases and J by 4 bases, with 7 bases between them. CDR3 in amino acids: CASSPPGLNQPQHF. The CDR3 DNA is TGTGCCAGCTCACCACCTGGCCTAAATCAGCCCCAGCATTTT. The entire variable domain, with the rest obtained from reference TRBV18 and TRBJ1-5, is as follows: NAGVMQNPRHLVRRRGQEARLRCSPMKGHSHVYWYRQLPEEGLKFMVYLQKENIIDESGMPKERFSAEFPKEGPSILRIQQVVRGDSAAYFCASSPPGLNQPQHFGDGTRLSIL.

This clone was detected only a few times. Additional DNA sequences in this sample encode the identical CDR3. The chain uses TRBV5-1 and TRBJ1-2, with D unclear. There are 13 residues in the CDR3. Germline V CDR1 and CDR2: SGHRS, YFSETQ. With 0 bases removed from V and 6 bases from J, the gap between germline ends came to 9 bases. The CDR3 DNA reads TGCGCCAGCAGCTTGGAGCCCGGCGATGGCTACACCTTC. It specifies CASSLEPGDGYTF. The whole variable domain, remainder taken from reference TRBV5-1 and TRBJ1-2, is KAGVTQTPRYLIKTRGQQVTLSCSPISGHRSVSWYQQTPGQGLQFLFEYFSETQRNKGNFPGRFSGRQFSNSRSEMNVSTLELGDSALYLCASSLEPGDGYTFGSGTRLTVV.

The chain is built from TRBV19 and TRBJ1-5; maybe TRBD1 (5 bases). There are 16 residues in the CDR3. V was trimmed by 4 bases and J by 2 bases, leaving 15 bases between them. CDR1 LNHDA and CDR2 SQIVND come from the germline V gene (reference sequence). The CDR3 spells CASSTSPGFGNQPQHF. The CDR3 DNA follows: TGTGCCAGTAGTACCAGCCCAGGGTTTGGCAATCAGCCCCAGCATTTT.

In DNA, the CDR3 is TGTGCCAGCAGCCATTTCCCGCGATCCCGAGGAACCGGGGAGCTGTTTTTT. Translating gives CASSHFPRSRGTGELFF. The chain joins TRBV3-1 (or the pseudogene TRBV3-2) to TRBJ2-2; D gene uncertain. This CDR3 is built from 17 residues. The V end was cut by 3 bases, the J end by 5 bases, with 19 bases between. The V gene's germline CDR1 is LGHDT and CDR2 YNNKEL (reference sequence).

The chain has TRBV25-1 and TRBJ2-7, with D possibly matching TRBD2 (6 bases). CDR1 is MGHDK, CDR2 SYGVNS, per germline. With 4 bases removed from V and 3 bases from J, the gap between germline ends came to 7 bases. The CDR3 length is 12 residues. The CDR3 reads CASSAGVYEQYV. CDR3 DNA sequence: TGTGCCAGCAGTGCGGGGGTCTACGAGCAGTACGTC.

This clone was seen more than once but under ten times. The CDR3 sequence: CASSDRRGNTIYF. Written as DNA, the CDR3 is TGTGCCAGCAGCGACAGGCGAGGGAACACCATATATTTT. The V call is TRBV6-5, the J call TRBJ1-3; D possibly corresponds to TRBD1 (6 bases). This CDR3 has 13 residues. The V and J ends lost 6 bases and 7 bases respectively, with 13 bases between them. Per germline, CDR1 MNHEY and CDR2 SVGAGI.

The gene calls are TRBV5-4 and TRBJ2-7; D is tentatively TRBD1 or TRBD2 (5 bases each). The germline CDR1 and CDR2 sequences are SGHNT and YYREEE (reference sequence). V was clipped by 4 bases and J by 5 bases, with 16 bases between them. The CDR3 runs to 14 residues. In nucleotides, the CDR3 is TGTGCCAGCAGCGTTGGGACGGACCGCCACGAGCAGTACGTC. Translation gives CASSVGTDRHEQYV.

The chain employs TRBV11-2 and TRBJ1-1; possibly TRBD1 for D (5 bases). Trimming cost V 6 bases and J 11 bases, with 16 bases left between them. CDR3 size: 12 residues. Germline V CDR1 and CDR2: SGHAT, FQNNGV. Here the CDR3 DNA reads TGTGCCAGCAGTGCTCGGGGCAGGAATGCTTTCTTT. Translation gives CASSARGRNAFF.

The chain carries TRBV11-3 and TRBJ2-7, with 7 bases identical to TRBD1. V shed 0 bases, J shed 7 bases, and the junction held 18 bases outside the gene matches. This CDR3 has 18 residues. Germline V gene data show CDR1 as SGHNT and CDR2 as YENEEA. Here the CDR3 DNA reads TGTGCCAGCAGCTTAGATTACATCTCGACAGGGAAAGATGGGGAGCAGTACTTC. It specifies CASSLDYISTGKDGEQYF.

This clone appeared a single time. The V gene is TRBV7-3, the J gene TRBJ1-1, with D possibly matching TRBD1 (5 bases). From germline, CDR1 is SGHTA and CDR2 FQGTGA. V lost 2 bases, J lost 0 bases, and 7 bases lay in between. This CDR3 has 14 residues. The CDR3 region has the DNA TGTGCCAGCAGCTTAGGGGACCTGAACACTGAAGCTTTCTTT. Translated: CASSLGDLNTEAFF.

V and J are TRBV12-3 or TRBV12-4 and TRBJ1-2; D is undetermined. Trimming took off 3 bases at V and 3 bases at J, with 8 bases between the two ends. The CDR3 has 13 residues. CDR3 residues: CASSLREDYGYTF. The DNA of the CDR3 is TGTGCCAGCAGTTTGAGGGAGGACTATGGCTACACCTTC.

The chain has TRBV7-3 and TRBJ1-1, with 11 nucleotides matching TRBD1. The CDR3 is made up of 15 amino acids. V was pared by 2 bases and J by 3 bases, with 2 bases of the junction left unmatched. Germline V gene lookup returns CDR1 SGHTA and CDR2 FQGTGA. The CDR3 DNA follows: TGTGCCAGCAGCTTAGGGACAGGGGGGTACACTGAAGCTTTCTTT. Its translation: CASSLGTGGYTEAFF. Together with reference TRBV7-3 and TRBJ1-1, the CDR3 gives the full variable domain: GAGVSQTPSNKVTEKGKYVELRCDPISGHTALYWYRQSLGQGPEFLIYFQGTGAADDSGLPNDRFFAVRPEGSVSTLKIQRTERGDSAVYLCASSLGTGGYTEAFFGQGTRLTVV.

The V gene is TRBV18, the J gene TRBJ2-3; D is uncertain. CDR3 size: 15 residues. V lost 3 bases and J lost 4, with 14 bases in between. Germline lookup yields CDR1 KGHSH and CDR2 LQKENI. The CDR3 DNA sequence: TGTGCCAGCTCACCGAACCCCTTTTCCGCAGATACGCAGTATTTT. Residues: CASSPNPFSADTQYF. Together with reference TRBV18 and TRBJ2-3, the CDR3 gives the full variable domain: NAGVMQNPRHLVRRRGQEARLRCSPMKGHSHVYWYRQLPEEGLKFMVYLQKENIIDESGMPKERFSAEFPKEGPSILRIQQVVRGDSAAYFCASSPNPFSADTQYFGPGTRLTVL.

CDR3 sequence (DNA): TGTGCCAGCAGCCCGCAGGGGGGTTCTGGAAACACCATATATTTT. Translated, it gives CASSPQGGSGNTIYF. This chain joins TRBV6-5 and TRBJ1-3; 7 bases are shared with TRBD1. Germline assignment: CDR1 MNHEY and CDR2 SVGAGI. V shed 6 bases and J 1 base; nucleotides not matched to a gene: 6. The CDR3 is made up of 15 amino acids.

V and J are TRBV5-1 and TRBJ2-7, with 9 bases identical to TRBD1. The CDR3 length is 17 residues. Germline CDR1 reads SGHRS; CDR2 reads YFSETQ. The V segment lost 0 bases and the J segment 7 bases; nucleotides outside the gene matches: 14. The CDR3 sequence is CASSLAPGQGLHGEQYV. In DNA form, the CDR3 reads TGCGCCAGCAGCTTGGCCCCGGGACAGGGCCTTCATGGAGAGCAGTACGTC.

The chain uses TRBV3-1 (or the pseudogene TRBV3-2) and TRBJ2-2; D may match TRBD1 or TRBD2 (6 bases each). Germline V CDR1 and CDR2: LGHDT, YNNKEL (reference sequence). V lost 0 bases and J 3 bases, leaving 11 bases between the germline ends. CDR3 length: 16 residues. The CDR3 DNA reads as TGTGCCAGCAGCCAAGAGGGGGGCTACTACACCGGGGAGCTGTTTTTT. Protein product: CASSQEGGYYTGELFF.

The gene calls are TRBV7-2 and TRBJ2-5; 7 nucleotides align to TRBD2. From germline, CDR1 is SGHTA and CDR2 FQGNSA. The CDR3 extends over 16 amino acids. V shed 5 bases and J 5 bases; nucleotides not matched to a gene: 14. The CDR3 spells CASSAGFGGSLETQYF. In nucleotides, the CDR3 is TGTGCCAGCAGCGCCGGCTTCGGGGGGAGTTTGGAGACCCAGTACTTC.